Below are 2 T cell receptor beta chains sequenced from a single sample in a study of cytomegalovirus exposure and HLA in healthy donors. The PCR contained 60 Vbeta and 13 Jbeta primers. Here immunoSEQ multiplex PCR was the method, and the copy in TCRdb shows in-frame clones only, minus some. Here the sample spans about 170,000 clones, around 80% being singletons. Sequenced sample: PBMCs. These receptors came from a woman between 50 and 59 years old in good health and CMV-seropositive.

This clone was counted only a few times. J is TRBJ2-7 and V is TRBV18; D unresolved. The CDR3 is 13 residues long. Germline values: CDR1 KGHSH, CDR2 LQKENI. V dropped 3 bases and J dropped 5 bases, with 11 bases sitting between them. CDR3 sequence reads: CASSPQREDEQYF. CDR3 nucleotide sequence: TGTGCCAGCTCACCCCAGCGAGAAGACGAGCAGTACTTC.

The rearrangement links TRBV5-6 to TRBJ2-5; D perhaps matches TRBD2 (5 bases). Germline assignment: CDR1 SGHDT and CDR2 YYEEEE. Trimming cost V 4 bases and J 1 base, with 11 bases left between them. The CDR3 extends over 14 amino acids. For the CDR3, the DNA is TGTGCCAGCAGCCCAGACTACCTCCAAGAGACCCAGTACTTC. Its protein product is CASSPDYLQETQYF.